This T cell receptor (beta chain) appears in the sequencing data of a study of beta chain features in type 1 diabetes. Sorting produced populations that all topped 98% purity. As every portion of the isolated RNA was reverse transcribed, the sequencing read expressed TCRB transcripts. Roughly 3.5 million reads per sample were averaged for naive, central memory and regulatory samples. Assay used: immunoSEQ multiplex PCR; TCRdb lists only in-frame clones, some missing. The sample lists approximately 600,000 clones; around 12% were seen once. Overall study results and limits: Type 1 diabetes patients showed a moderate but significant shortening of TCRB CDR3s in all four CD4+ subsets.

About this clone itself: Its antigen remains unknown.

CDR3 length: 17 residues. Between the trimmed V and J ends, which lost 2 bases and 9 bases, there was a span of 26 bases. Germline-derived CDR1 and CDR2 are SGHRS and YFSETQ. Input material: naive CD4+ T cells from blood. This clonotype was obtained from a man younger than 40 with type 1 diabetes. The rearrangement uses TRBV5-1 and TRBJ2-5, with TRBD1 as a possible D gene (5 bases). The CDR3 loop is CASSFAPPWGGQTPQYF. The CDR3 nucleotides are TGCGCCAGCAGCTTCGCTCCCCCATGGGGCGGACAAACTCCCCAGTACTTC.